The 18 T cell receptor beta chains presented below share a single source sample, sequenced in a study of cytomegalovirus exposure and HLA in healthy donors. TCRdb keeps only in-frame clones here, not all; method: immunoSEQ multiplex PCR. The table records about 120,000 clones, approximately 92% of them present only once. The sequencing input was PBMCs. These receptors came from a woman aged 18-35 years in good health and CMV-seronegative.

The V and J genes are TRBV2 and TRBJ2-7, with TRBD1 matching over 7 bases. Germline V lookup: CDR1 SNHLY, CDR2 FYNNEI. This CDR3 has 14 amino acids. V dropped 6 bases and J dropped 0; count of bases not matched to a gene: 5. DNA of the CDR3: TGTGCCAGCAGGGGACAGCTGTACTCCTACGAGCAGTACGTC. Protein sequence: CASRGQLYSYEQYV.

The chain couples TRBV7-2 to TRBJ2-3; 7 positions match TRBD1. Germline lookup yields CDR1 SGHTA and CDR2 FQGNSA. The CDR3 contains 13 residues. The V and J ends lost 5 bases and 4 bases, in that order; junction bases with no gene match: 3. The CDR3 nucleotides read TGTGCCAGCAGCCGACAGGGTTCAGATACGCAGTATTTT. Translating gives CASSRQGSDTQYF.

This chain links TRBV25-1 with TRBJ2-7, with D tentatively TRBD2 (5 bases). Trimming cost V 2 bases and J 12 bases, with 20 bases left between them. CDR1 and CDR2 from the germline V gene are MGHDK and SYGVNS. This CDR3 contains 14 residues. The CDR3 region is CASSELGLDTGLYF. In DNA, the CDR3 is TGTGCCAGCAGTGAACTAGGACTGGATACTGGGTTGTACTTC.

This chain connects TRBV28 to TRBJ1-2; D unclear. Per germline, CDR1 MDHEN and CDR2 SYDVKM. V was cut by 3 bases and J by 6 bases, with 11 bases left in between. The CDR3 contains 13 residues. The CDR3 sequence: CASSFPVVHGYTF. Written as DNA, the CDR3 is TGTGCCAGCAGTTTCCCGGTAGTACATGGCTACACCTTC.

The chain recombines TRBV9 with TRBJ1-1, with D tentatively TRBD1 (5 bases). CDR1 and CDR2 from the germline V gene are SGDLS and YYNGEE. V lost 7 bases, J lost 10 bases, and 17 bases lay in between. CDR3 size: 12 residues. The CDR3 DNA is TGTGCCAGCGGGAGGGGTGGCCCGGGAGCTTTCTTT. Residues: CASGRGGPGAFF.

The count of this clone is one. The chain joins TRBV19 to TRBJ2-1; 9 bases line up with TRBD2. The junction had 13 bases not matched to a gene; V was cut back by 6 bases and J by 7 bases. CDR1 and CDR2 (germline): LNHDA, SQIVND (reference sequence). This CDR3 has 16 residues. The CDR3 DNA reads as TGTGCCAGTAGCTTTTTACCCGGACTAGCGCAGAATGAGCAGTTCTTC. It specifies CASSFLPGLAQNEQFF.

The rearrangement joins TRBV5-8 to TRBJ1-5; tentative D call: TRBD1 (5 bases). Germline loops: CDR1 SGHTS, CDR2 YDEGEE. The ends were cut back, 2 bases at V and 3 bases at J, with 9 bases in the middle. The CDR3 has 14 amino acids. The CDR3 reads CASSFWGVNQPQHF. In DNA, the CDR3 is TGTGCCAGCAGCTTTTGGGGGGTCAATCAGCCCCAGCATTTT.

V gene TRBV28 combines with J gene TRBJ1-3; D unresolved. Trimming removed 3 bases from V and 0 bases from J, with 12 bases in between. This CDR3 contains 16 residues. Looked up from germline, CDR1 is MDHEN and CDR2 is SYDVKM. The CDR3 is CASSFEYGSSGNTIYF. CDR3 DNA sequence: TGTGCCAGCAGTTTTGAATACGGTAGCTCTGGAAACACCATATATTTT.

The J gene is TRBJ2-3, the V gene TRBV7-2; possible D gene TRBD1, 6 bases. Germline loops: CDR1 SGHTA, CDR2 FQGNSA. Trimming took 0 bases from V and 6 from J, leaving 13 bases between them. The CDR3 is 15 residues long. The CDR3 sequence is CASSLAGAGYDTQYF. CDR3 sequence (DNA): TGTGCCAGCAGCTTAGCGGGGGCAGGGTATGATACGCAGTATTTT. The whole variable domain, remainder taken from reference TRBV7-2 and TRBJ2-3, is GAGVSQSPSNKVTEKGKDVELRCDPISGHTALYWYRQSLGQGLEFLIYFQGNSAPDKSGLPSDRFSAERTGGSVSTLTIQRTQQEDSAVYLCASSLAGAGYDTQYFGPGTRLTVL.

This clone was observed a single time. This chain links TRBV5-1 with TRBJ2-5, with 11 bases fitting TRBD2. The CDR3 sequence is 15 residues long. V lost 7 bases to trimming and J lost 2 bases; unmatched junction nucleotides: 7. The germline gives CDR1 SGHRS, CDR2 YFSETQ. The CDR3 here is CASLLAGGIQETQYF. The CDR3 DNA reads TGCGCCAGCCTATTAGCGGGGGGGATTCAAGAGACCCAGTACTTC.

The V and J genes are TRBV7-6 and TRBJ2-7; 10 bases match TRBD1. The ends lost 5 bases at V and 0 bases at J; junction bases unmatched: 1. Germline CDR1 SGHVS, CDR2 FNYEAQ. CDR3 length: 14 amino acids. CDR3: CASSRTGGSYEQYF. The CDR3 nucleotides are TGTGCCAGCAGCCGGACAGGGGGCTCCTACGAGCAGTACTTC.

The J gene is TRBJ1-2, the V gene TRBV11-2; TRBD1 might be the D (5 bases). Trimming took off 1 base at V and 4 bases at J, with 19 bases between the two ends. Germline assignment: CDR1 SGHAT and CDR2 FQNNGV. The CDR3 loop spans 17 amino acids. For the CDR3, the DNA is TGTGCCAGCAGCTTAGGTAAAGTGCCCAGGGTGCTCTATGGCTACACCTTC. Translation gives CASSLGKVPRVLYGYTF.

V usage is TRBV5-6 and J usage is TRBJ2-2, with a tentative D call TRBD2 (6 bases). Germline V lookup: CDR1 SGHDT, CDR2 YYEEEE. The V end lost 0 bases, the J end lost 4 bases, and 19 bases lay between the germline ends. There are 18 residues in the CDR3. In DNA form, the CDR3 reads TGTGCCAGCAGCTTGGACGACTGGAGGGCGATTAGCACCGGGGAGCTGTTTTTT. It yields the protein CASSLDDWRAISTGELFF.

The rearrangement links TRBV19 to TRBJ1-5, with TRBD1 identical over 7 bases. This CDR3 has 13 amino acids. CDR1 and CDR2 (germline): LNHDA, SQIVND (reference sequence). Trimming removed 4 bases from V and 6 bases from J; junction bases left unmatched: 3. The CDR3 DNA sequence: TGTGCCAGTAGTAAAACAGGGGTTCAGCCCCAGCATTTT. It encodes CASSKTGVQPQHF.

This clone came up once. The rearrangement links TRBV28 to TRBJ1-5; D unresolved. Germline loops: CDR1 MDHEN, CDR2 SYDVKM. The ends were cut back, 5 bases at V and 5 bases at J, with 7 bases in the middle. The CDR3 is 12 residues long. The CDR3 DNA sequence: TGTGCCAGCAGTCCCCCGGATCAGCCCCAGCATTTT. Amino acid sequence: CASSPPDQPQHF.

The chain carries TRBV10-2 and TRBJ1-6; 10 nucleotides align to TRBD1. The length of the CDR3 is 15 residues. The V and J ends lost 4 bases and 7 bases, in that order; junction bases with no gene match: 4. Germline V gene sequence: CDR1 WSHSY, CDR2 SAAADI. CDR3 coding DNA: TGCGCCAGCAGTGGACAGGGGGCTCGCAATTCACCCCTCCACTTT. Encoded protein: CASSGQGARNSPLHF.

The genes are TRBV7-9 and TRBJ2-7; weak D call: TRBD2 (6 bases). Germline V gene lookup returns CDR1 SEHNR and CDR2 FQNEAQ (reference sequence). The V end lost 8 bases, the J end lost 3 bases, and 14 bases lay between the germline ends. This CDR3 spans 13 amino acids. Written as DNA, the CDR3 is TGTGCCAGCGGGGACTTCCCGGACTACGAGCAGTACTTC. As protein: CASGDFPDYEQYF.

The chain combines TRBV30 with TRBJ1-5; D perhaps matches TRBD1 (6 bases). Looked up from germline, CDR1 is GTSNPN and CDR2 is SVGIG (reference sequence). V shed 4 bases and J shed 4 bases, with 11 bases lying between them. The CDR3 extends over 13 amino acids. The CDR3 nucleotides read TGTGCCTGGACCCATCAGGGGAATCAGCCCCAGCATTTT. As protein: CAWTHQGNQPQHF.